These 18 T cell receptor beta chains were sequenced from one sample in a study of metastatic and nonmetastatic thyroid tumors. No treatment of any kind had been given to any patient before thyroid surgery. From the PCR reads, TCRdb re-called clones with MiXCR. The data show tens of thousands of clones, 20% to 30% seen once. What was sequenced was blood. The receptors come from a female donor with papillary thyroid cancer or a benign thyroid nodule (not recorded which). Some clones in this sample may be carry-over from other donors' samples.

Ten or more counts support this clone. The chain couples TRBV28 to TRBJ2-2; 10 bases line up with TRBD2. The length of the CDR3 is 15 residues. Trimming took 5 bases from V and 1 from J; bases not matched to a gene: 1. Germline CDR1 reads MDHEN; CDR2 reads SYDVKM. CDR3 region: CASSLAGVNTGELFF. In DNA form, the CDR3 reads TGTGCCAGCAGTCTAGCGGGAGTGAACACCGGGGAGCTGTTTTTT.

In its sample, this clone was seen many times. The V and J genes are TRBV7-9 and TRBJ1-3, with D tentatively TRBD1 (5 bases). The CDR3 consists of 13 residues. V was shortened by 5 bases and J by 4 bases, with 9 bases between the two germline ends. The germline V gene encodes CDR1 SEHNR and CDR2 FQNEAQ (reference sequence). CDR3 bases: TGTGCCAGCAGCGCAGGGACGGGAAACACCATATATTTT. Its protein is CASSAGTGNTIYF.

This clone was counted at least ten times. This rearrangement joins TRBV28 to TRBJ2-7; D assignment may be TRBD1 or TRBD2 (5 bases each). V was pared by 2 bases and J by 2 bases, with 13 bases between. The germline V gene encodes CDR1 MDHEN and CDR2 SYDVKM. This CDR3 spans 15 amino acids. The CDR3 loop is CASSLIGTEAYEQYF. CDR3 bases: TGTGCCAGCAGTTTAATAGGGACGGAAGCCTACGAGCAGTACTTC.

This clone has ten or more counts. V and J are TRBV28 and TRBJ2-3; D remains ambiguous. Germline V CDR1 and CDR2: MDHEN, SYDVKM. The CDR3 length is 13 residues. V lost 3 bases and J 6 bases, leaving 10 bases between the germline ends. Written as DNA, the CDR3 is TGTGCCAGCAGTTTGTCGGGTTCGGATACGCAGTATTTT. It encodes CASSLSGSDTQYF.

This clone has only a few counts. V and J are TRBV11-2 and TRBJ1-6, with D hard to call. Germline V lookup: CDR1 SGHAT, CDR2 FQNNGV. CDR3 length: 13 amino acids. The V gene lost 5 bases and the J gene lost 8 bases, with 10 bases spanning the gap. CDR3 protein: CASSPENYSPLHF. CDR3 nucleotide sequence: TGTGCCAGCAGCCCAGAGAATTATTCACCCCTCCACTTT.

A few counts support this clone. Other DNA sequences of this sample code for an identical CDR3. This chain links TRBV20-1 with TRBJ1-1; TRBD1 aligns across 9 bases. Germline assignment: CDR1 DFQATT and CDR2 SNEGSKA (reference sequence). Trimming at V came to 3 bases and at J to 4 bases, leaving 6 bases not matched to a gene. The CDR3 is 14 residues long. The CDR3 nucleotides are TGCAGTGCTAGGGACAGGGGAAGGGGCACTGAAGCTTTCTTT. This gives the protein CSARDRGRGTEAFF.

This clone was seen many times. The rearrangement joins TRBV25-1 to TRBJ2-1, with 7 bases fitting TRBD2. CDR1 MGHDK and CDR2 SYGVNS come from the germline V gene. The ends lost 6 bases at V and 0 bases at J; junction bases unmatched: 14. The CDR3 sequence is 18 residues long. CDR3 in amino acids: CASRGDHRDYRSYNEQFF. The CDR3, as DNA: TGTGCCAGCAGAGGCGATCACCGGGACTACCGCTCCTACAATGAGCAGTTCTTC.

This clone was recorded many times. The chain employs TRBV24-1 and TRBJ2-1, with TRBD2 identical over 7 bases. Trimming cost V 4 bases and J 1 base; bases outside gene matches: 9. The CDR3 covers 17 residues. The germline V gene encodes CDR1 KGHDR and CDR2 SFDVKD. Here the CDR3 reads CATSDPNGGRSYNEQFF. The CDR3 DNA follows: TGTGCCACCAGTGACCCCAATGGCGGGAGATCCTACAATGAGCAGTTCTTC.

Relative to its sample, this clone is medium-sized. The DNA for the CDR3 is TGTGCCAGCAGTGAGGGACTAGCGGGAACAAGCTCCTACAATGAGCAGTTCTTC. Protein sequence: CASSEGLAGTSSYNEQFF. The chain combines TRBV6-1 with TRBJ2-1, with 13 bases lining up with TRBD2. The V gene's germline CDR1 is MNHNS and CDR2 SASEGT. V lost 3 bases, J lost 0 bases, and 5 bases stayed unmatched. This CDR3 has 18 amino acids.

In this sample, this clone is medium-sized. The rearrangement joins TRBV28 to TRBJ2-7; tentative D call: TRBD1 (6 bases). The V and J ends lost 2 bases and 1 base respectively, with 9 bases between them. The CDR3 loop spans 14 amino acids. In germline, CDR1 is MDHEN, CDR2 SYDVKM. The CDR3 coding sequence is TGTGCCAGCAGTTTAGGGGGCGGGTCCTACGAGCAGTACTTC. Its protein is CASSLGGGSYEQYF.

CDR3 coding DNA: TGTGCCAGCAATCTACAGGCCCAGGGAGAGCAGTACTTC. It translates to CASNLQAQGEQYF. The genes are TRBV2 and TRBJ2-7; D possibly corresponds to TRBD1 (5 bases). Per germline, CDR1 SNHLY and CDR2 FYNNEI. With 7 bases removed from V and 7 bases from J, the gap between germline ends came to 17 bases. This CDR3 has 13 residues.

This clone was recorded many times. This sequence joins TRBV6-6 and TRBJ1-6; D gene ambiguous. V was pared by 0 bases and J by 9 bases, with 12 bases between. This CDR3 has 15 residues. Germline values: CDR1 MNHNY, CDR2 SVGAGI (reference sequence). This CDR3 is CASSYSEDTPSPLHF. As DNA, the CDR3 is TGTGCCAGCAGTTACTCGGAAGACACCCCTTCACCCCTCCACTTT.

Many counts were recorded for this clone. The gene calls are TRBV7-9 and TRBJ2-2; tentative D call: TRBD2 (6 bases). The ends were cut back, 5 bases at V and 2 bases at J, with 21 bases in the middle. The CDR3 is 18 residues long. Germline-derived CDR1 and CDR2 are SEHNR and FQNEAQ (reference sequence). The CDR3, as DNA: TGTGCCAGCAGCGCCCATCCCACAGCGGGCAAAAACACCGGGGAGCTGTTTTTT. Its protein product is CASSAHPTAGKNTGELFF.

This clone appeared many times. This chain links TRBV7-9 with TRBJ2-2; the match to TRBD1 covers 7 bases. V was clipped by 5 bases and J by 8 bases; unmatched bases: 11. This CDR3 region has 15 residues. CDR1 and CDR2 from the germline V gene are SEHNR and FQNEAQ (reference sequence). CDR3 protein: CASSPRDSGTGELFF. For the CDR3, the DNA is TGTGCCAGCAGCCCTCGGGACAGCGGAACGGGGGAGCTGTTTTTT.

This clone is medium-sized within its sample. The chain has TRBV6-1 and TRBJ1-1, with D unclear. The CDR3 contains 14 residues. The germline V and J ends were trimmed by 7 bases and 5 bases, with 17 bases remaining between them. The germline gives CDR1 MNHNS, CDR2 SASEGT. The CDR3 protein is CASTLNPGRTEAFF. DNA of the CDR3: TGTGCCAGCACCCTGAACCCCGGAAGAACTGAAGCTTTCTTT.

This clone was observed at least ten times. The CDR3 loop is CASSSFGAPLHF. The CDR3, as DNA: TGTGCCAGCAGCTCCTTCGGGGCACCCCTCCACTTT. The V call is TRBV7-2, the J call TRBJ1-6; no reliable D call. The germline V and J ends were trimmed by 4 bases and 11 bases, with 9 bases remaining between them. This CDR3 spans 12 amino acids. The V gene's germline CDR1 is SGHTA and CDR2 FQGNSA.

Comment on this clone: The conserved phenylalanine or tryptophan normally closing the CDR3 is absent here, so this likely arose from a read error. The CDR3 DNA is TGTGCCAGCAGCCTTGGACGGGGGGCGAGGGAGCAGTACATC. Translating gives CASSLGRGAREQYI. This chain uses TRBV3-1 with TRBJ2-7, with TRBD2 as a possible D gene (7 bases). The V end lost 4 bases, the J end lost 7 bases, and 17 bases lay between the germline ends. This CDR3 has 14 residues. Germline V gene sequence: CDR1 LGHDT, CDR2 YNNKEL (reference sequence).

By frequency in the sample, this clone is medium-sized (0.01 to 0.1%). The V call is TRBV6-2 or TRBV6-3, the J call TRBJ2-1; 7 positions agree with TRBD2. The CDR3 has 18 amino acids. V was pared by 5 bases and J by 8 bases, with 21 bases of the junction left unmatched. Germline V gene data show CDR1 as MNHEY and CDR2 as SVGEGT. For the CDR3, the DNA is TGTGCCAGCAGTATTTACCTTTACGGGACTACCCAGTTTGATGAGCAGTTCTTC. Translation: CASSIYLYGTTQFDEQFF.